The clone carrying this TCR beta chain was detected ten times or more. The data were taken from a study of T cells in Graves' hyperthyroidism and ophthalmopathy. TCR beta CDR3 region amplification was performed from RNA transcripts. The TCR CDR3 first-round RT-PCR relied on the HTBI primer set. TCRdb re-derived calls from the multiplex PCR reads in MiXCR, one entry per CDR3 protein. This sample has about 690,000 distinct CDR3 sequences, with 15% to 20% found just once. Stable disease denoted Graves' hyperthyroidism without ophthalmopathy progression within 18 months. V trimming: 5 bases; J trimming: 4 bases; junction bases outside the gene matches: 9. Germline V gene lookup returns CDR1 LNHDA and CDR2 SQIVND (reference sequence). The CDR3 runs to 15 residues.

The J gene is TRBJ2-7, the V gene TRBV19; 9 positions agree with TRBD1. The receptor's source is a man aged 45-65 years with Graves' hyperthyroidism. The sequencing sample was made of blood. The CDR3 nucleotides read TGTGCCAGTAGTTGGCCGGGACAGGGACTATACGAGCAGTACTTC. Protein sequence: CASSWPGQGLYEQYF.